A single sample is the source of the 31 T cell receptor beta chains below, sequenced in a study of monozygotic twins with inflammatory bowel disease. TCRdb re-called the 5' RACE reads; every CDR3 protein appears as one record, without DNA. In all, the sample yields about 380,000 distinct CDR3 sequences. The sequencing sample was made of blood. Receptors were obtained from a human donor with ulcerative colitis or Crohn's disease, or a healthy co-twin of an affected twin (not recorded which).

V usage is TRBV19 and J usage is TRBJ1-5; as DNA is missing, the TRBD1 call by TCRdb cannot be tested. CDR1 and CDR2 (germline): LNHDA, SQIVND (reference sequence). There are 16 residues in the CDR3. CDR3: CASSFLRGDSNQPQHF.

The V and J genes are TRBV6-1 and TRBJ1-2; no DNA is available, so the TRBD1 call from TCRdb remains unchecked. The CDR3 consists of 16 residues. Germline CDR1 reads MNHNS; CDR2 reads SASEGT. CDR3 protein: CASTSDREQDGYGYTF.

The rearrangement joins TRBV2 to TRBJ2-1; without DNA, the TCRdb call of TRBD1 cannot be checked. This CDR3 has 17 residues. Germline V CDR1 and CDR2: SNHLY, FYNNEI. CDR3 sequence reads: CASRGQGTLSKYDEQFF.

The chain couples TRBV29-1 to TRBJ2-5; TCRdb indicates TRBD1, and absent DNA this call remains unverified. CDR1 is SQVTM and CDR2 is ANQGSEA in the germline V gene. CDR3 length: 14 amino acids. The CDR3: CSVLTVGAGETQYF.

The gene calls are TRBV4-3 and TRBJ2-7; the D gene TCRdb calls, TRBD2, cannot be checked with no DNA. CDR1 and CDR2 (germline): LGHNA, YSLEER. The CDR3 covers 14 residues. CDR3 in amino acids: CASSQGLAGYEQYF.

The chain joins TRBV6-6 to TRBJ1-3. This CDR3 is 14 amino acids long. Germline CDR1 is MNHNY and CDR2 is SVGAGI (reference sequence). This CDR3 reads CASRIGVAGNTIYF.

This rearrangement joins TRBV12-3 or TRBV12-4 to TRBJ2-5; no DNA is available, so the TRBD1 call from TCRdb remains unchecked. This CDR3 contains 15 residues. CDR3 in amino acids: CASRPATGELKTQYF.

The V and J genes are TRBV6-4 and TRBJ2-2; TCRdb's assignment of TRBD1 cannot be checked, as there is no DNA. This CDR3 contains 15 residues. Germline CDR1 reads MRHNA; CDR2 reads SNTAGT. This CDR3 is CASSDSGQNTGELFF.

The gene calls are TRBV3-1 and TRBJ2-3; TCRdb's D call, TRBD2, is unchecked because there is no DNA. The CDR3 sequence is 16 residues long. Germline assignment: CDR1 LGHDT and CDR2 YNNKEL (reference sequence). The CDR3 loop is CASSQKAFERSDTQYF.

The chain is built from TRBV5-1 and TRBJ2-1. Looked up from germline, CDR1 is SGHRS and CDR2 is YFSETQ. CDR3 size: 13 residues. The CDR3 protein is CASSLMVDNEQFF.

V is TRBV11-2 and J is TRBJ2-7; TCRdb selects TRBD1, and the lack of DNA leaves this call unchecked. CDR1 and CDR2 from the germline V gene are SGHAT and FQNNGV. The length of the CDR3 is 14 residues. The CDR3 sequence is CASSSGQLSYEQYF. The whole variable domain, remainder taken from reference TRBV11-2 and TRBJ2-7, is EAGVAQSPRYKIIEKRQSVAFWCNPISGHATLYWYQQILGQGPKLLIQFQNNGVVDDSQLPKDRFSAERLKGVDSTLKIQPAKLEDSAVYLCASSSGQLSYEQYFGPGTRLTVT.

This chain joins TRBV6-1 and TRBJ2-7; TCRdb selects TRBD1, and the lack of DNA leaves this call unchecked. Germline values: CDR1 MNHNS, CDR2 SASEGT. This CDR3 region has 15 residues. The CDR3 loop is CASSRGTPSSYEQYF.

The rearrangement uses TRBV24-1 and TRBJ2-5; the D call of TRBD1 rests on TCRdb alone, since no DNA is present to check it. The CDR3 totals 15 residues. Looked up from germline, CDR1 is KGHDR and CDR2 is SFDVKD. The CDR3 protein is CATSDSGTGFGTQYF.

The chain has TRBV7-2 and TRBJ2-1. The CDR3 extends over 15 amino acids. Germline-derived CDR1 and CDR2 are SGHTA and FQGNSA. CDR3 in amino acids: CASSLGSISYNEQFF. Full variable domain (remainder filled in from reference TRBV7-2 and TRBJ2-1): GAGVSQSPSNKVTEKGKDVELRCDPISGHTALYWYRQSLGQGLEFLIYFQGNSAPDKSGLPSDRFSAERTGGSVSTLTIQRTQQEDSAVYLCASSLGSISYNEQFFGPGTRLTVL.

The chain is built from TRBV18 and TRBJ1-3. The length of the CDR3 is 16 residues. CDR1 and CDR2 (germline): KGHSH, LQKENI. CDR3: CASSPFNGNSGNTIYF.

V and J are TRBV7-2 and TRBJ1-2; TCRdb indicates TRBD1, and absent DNA this call remains unverified. The CDR3 length is 15 residues. Germline V gives CDR1 SGHTA, CDR2 FQGNSA. The CDR3 reads CASSLRGLVDYGYTF.

The chain is built from TRBV19 and TRBJ2-5. This CDR3 is built from 13 residues. CDR1 is LNHDA and CDR2 is SQIVND in the germline V gene (reference sequence). CDR3 residues: CASSINIIETQYF.

V is TRBV6-2 or TRBV6-3 and J is TRBJ1-2. Germline loops: CDR1 MNHEY, CDR2 SVGEGT. This CDR3 contains 14 residues. The CDR3 protein is CASSYSAGRGGYTF.

This chain joins TRBV5-1 and TRBJ2-5; TCRdb's D call, TRBD2, is unchecked because there is no DNA. The CDR3 is 19 amino acids. Germline loops: CDR1 SGHRS, CDR2 YFSETQ. The chain's CDR3 is CASSLVPGLAGAPQETQYF.

V gene TRBV20-1 combines with J gene TRBJ1-4; TCRdb outputs TRBD1, but without DNA this stays unchecked. The CDR3 loop spans 16 amino acids. Per germline, CDR1 DFQATT and CDR2 SNEGSKA (reference sequence). CDR3: CSARDWRGGRDEKLFF.

The genes are TRBV4-2 and TRBJ1-2. The CDR3 extends over 15 amino acids. Per germline, CDR1 LGHNA and CDR2 YNFKEQ. CDR3: CASSQVQEPNYGYTF.

V usage is TRBV19 and J usage is TRBJ2-2; absent DNA, TCRdb's TRBD1 call cannot be checked. Germline V gene sequence: CDR1 LNHDA, CDR2 SQIVND (reference sequence). This CDR3 has 15 amino acids. CDR3 sequence: CASSMGQRSTGELFF.

This rearrangement joins TRBV28 to TRBJ2-6. This CDR3 is built from 14 residues. Germline V gene lookup returns CDR1 MDHEN and CDR2 SYDVKM. The CDR3 spells CASLRTSGANVLTF.

CDR3 in amino acids: CASTIPAGPNTGELFF. The V gene is TRBV28, the J gene TRBJ2-2; TCRdb's assignment of TRBD1 cannot be checked, as there is no DNA. Germline values: CDR1 MDHEN, CDR2 SYDVKM. CDR3 length: 16 amino acids.

The chain uses TRBV27 and TRBJ1-1; without DNA, the TCRdb call of TRBD1 cannot be checked. The V gene's germline CDR1 is MNHEY and CDR2 SMNVEV (reference sequence). This CDR3 is 14 amino acids long. This CDR3 is CASSFAGLGTEAFF.

The chain has TRBV5-1 and TRBJ2-7; with no DNA, the TCRdb D assignment of TRBD1 cannot be verified. Germline CDR1 SGHRS, CDR2 YFSETQ. The CDR3 extends over 13 amino acids. The CDR3: CASRGEGPYEQYF.

The chain has TRBV12-3 or TRBV12-4 and TRBJ1-5; the TCRdb D gene call, TRBD1, has no DNA to confirm it. The CDR3 length is 15 residues. The CDR3 is CASMLGGSGDQPQHF.

The chain links TRBV4-3 to TRBJ2-5; there is no DNA to check the TCRdb D call of TRBD1. Germline V gives CDR1 LGHNA, CDR2 YSLEER. This CDR3 has 16 amino acids. This chain's CDR3 is CASSQERGRLQETQYF.

This chain uses TRBV6-1 with TRBJ2-5; the TCRdb call, TRBD2, lacks DNA for checking. Per the germline V gene, CDR1 is MNHNS and CDR2 is SASEGT. The CDR3 extends over 13 amino acids. This CDR3 reads CASSVWTRQTQYF.

The gene calls are TRBV10-3 and TRBJ1-1. The germline gives CDR1 ENHRY, CDR2 SYGVKD. This CDR3 contains 12 residues. CDR3: CAISESSLRAFF.

This rearrangement joins TRBV3-1 to TRBJ2-1; TCRdb's assignment of TRBD2 cannot be checked, as there is no DNA. The CDR3 has 15 residues. Germline V gene lookup returns CDR1 LGHDT and CDR2 YNNKEL (reference sequence). This chain's CDR3 is CASSRTSGGAHEQFF.